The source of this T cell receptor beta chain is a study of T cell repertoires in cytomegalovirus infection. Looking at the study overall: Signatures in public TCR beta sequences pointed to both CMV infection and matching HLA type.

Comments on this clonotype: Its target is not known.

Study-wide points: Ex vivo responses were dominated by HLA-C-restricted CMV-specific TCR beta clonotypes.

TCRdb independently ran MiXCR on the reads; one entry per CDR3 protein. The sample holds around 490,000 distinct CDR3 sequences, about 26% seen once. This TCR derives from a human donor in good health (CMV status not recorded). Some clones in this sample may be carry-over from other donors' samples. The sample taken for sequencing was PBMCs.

The CDR3 sequence: CASSAGNLGGTQYF. The CDR3 nucleotides read TGTGCCAGCAGTGCGGGAAACCTAGGGGGTACGCAGTATTTT. The chain is built from TRBV2 and TRBJ2-3; possibly TRBD1 for D (6 bases). Trimming cost V 4 bases and J 8 bases, with 16 bases left between them. The length of the CDR3 is 14 residues. The germline V gene encodes CDR1 SNHLY and CDR2 FYNNEI.